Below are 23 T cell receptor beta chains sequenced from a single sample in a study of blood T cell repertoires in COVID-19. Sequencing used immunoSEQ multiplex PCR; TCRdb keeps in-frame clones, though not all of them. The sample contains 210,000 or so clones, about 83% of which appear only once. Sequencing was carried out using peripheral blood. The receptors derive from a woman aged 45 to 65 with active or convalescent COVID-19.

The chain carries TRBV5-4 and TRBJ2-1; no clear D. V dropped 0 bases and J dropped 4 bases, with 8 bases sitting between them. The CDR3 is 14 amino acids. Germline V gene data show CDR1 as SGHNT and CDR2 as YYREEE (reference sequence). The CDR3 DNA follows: TGTGCCAGCAGCTTGGAAGTCAGTTACAATGAGCAGTTCTTC. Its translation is CASSLEVSYNEQFF.

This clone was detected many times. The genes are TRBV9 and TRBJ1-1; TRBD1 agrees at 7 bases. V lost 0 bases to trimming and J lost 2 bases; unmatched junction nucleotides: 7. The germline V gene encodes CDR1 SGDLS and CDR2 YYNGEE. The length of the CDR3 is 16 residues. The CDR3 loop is CASSVVSDRANTEAFF. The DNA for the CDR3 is TGTGCCAGCAGCGTAGTGAGCGACAGGGCAAACACTGAAGCTTTCTTT.

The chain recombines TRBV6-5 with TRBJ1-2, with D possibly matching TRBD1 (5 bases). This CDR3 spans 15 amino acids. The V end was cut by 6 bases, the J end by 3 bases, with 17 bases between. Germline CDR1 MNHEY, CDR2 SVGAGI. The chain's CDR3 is CASSATLWDYYGYTF. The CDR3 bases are TGTGCCAGCAGCGCAACCCTATGGGACTACTATGGCTACACCTTC.

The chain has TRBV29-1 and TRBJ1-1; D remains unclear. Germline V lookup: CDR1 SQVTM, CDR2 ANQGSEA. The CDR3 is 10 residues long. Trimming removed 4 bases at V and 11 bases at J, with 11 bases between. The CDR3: CSVVRVGAFF. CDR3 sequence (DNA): TGCAGCGTTGTGCGGGTTGGGGCTTTCTTT.

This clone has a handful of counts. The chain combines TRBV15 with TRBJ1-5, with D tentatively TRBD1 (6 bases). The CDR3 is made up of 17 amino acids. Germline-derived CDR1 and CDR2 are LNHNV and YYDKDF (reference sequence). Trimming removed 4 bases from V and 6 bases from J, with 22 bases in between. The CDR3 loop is CATSNRTGLRGRQPQHF. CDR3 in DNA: TGTGCCACCAGCAACCGCACAGGGCTGAGAGGTCGTCAGCCCCAGCATTTT.

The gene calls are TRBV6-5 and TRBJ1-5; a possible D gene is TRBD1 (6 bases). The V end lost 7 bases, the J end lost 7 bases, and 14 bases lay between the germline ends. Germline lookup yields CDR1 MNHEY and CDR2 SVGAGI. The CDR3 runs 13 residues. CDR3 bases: TGTGCCAGCATTTCAGGGGCGGGCCAGCCCCAGCATTTT. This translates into CASISGAGQPQHF.

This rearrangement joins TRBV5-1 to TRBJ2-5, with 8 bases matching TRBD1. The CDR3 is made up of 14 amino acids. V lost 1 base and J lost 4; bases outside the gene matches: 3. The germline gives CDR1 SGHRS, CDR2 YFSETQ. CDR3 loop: CASSLQTGAETQYF. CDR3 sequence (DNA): TGCGCCAGCAGCTTGCAGACAGGGGCAGAGACCCAGTACTTC.

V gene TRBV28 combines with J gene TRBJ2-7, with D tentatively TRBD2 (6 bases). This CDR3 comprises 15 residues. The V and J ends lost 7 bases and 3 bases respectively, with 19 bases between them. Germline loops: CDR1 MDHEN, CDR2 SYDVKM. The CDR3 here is CASNRGGGYLYEQYF. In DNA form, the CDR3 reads TGTGCCAGCAACAGAGGAGGAGGGTACCTCTACGAGCAGTACTTC. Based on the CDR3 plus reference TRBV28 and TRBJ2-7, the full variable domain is DVKVTQSSRYLVKRTGEKVFLECVQDMDHENMFWYRQDPGLGLRLIYFSYDVKMKEKGDIPEGYSVSREKKERFSLILESASTNQTSMYLCASNRGGGYLYEQYFGPGTRLTVT.

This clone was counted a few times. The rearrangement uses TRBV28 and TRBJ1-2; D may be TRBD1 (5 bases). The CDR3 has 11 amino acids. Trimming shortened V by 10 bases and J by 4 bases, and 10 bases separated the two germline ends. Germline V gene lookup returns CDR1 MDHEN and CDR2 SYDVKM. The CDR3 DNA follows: TGTGCCATCGACGACAGCTATGGCTACACCTTC. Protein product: CAIDDSYGYTF.

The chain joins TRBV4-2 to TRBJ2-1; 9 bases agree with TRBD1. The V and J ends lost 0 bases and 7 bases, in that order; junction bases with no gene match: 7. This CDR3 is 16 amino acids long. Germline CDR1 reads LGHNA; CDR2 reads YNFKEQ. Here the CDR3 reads CASSQDPGQGVNEQFF. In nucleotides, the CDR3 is TGTGCCAGCAGCCAAGATCCGGGACAGGGAGTGAATGAGCAGTTCTTC.

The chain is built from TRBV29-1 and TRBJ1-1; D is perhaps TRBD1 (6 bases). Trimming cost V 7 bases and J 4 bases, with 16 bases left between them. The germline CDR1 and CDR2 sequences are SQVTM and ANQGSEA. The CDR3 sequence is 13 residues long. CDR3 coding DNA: TGCAGCGGCAAACAGGGCTCGGGCACTGAAGCTTTCTTT. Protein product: CSGKQGSGTEAFF.

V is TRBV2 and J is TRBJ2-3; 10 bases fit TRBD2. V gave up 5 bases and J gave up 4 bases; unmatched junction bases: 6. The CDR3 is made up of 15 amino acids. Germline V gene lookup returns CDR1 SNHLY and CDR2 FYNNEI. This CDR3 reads CASSTTGTSADTQYF. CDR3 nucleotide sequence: TGTGCCAGCAGTACTACCGGGACTAGCGCAGATACGCAGTATTTT.

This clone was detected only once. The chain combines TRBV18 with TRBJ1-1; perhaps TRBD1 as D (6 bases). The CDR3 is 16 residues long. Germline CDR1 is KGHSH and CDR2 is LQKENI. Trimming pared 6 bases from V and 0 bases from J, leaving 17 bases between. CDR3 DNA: TGTGCCAGCTCCTCTAGGACAGTAGACATGAACACTGAAGCTTTCTTT. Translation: CASSSRTVDMNTEAFF.

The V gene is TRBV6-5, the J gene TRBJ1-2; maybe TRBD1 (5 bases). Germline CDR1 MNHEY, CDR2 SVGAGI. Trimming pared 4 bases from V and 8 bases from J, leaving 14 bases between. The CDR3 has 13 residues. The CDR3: CASSLQVSGGYTF. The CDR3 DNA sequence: TGTGCCAGCAGTTTACAGGTGTCCGGGGGCTACACCTTC.

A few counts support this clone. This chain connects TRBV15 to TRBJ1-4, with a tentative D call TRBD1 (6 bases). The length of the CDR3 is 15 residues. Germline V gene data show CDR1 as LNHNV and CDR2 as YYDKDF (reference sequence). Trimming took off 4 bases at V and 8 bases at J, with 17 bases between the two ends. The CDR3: CATSKAGQYLEKLFF. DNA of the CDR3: TGTGCCACCAGCAAAGCCGGACAGTACTTAGAAAAACTGTTTTTT.

The CDR3 sequence: CASSLGASGAYEQYF. CDR3 in DNA: TGTGCCAGCAGCCTCGGGGCTAGCGGGGCCTACGAGCAGTACTTC. The genes are TRBV2 and TRBJ2-7, with TRBD2 identical over 9 bases. The junction had 8 bases not matched to a gene; V was cut back by 6 bases and J by 2 bases. This CDR3 is built from 15 residues. The germline V gene encodes CDR1 SNHLY and CDR2 FYNNEI.

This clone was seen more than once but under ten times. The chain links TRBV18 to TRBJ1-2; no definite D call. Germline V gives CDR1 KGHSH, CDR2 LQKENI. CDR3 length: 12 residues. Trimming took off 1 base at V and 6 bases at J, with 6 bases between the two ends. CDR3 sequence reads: CASSPRGDGYTF. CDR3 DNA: TGTGCCAGCTCACCACGGGGAGATGGCTACACCTTC.

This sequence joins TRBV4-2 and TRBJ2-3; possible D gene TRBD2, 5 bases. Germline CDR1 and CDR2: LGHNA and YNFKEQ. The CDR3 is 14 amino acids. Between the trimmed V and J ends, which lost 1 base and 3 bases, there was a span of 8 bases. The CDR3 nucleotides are TGTGCCAGCAGCCAAGGTGGGGAGACAGATACGCAGTATTTT. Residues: CASSQGGETDTQYF.

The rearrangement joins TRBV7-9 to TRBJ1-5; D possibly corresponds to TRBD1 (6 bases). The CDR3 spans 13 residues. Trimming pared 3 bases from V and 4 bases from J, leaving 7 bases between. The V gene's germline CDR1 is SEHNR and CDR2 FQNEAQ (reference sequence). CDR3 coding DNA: TGTGCCAGCAGCTTGGGGGCGAATCAGCCCCAGCATTTT. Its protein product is CASSLGANQPQHF.

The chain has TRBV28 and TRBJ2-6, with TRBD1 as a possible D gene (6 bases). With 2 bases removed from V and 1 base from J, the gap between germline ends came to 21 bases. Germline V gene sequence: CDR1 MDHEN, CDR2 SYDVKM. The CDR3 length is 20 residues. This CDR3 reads CASSLRSDRKLGSGANVLTF. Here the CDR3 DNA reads TGTGCCAGCAGTTTACGTTCCGACAGGAAATTGGGGTCTGGGGCCAACGTCCTGACTTTC. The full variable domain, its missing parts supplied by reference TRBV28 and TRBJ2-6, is DVKVTQSSRYLVKRTGEKVFLECVQDMDHENMFWYRQDPGLGLRLIYFSYDVKMKEKGDIPEGYSVSREKKERFSLILESASTNQTSMYLCASSLRSDRKLGSGANVLTFGAGSRLTVL.

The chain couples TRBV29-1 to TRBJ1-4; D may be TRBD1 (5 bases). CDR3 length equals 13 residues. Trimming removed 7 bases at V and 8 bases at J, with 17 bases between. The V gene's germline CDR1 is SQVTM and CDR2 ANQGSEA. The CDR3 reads CSADPGYNEKLFF. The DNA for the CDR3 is TGCAGCGCAGACCCAGGGTACAACGAAAAACTGTTTTTT.

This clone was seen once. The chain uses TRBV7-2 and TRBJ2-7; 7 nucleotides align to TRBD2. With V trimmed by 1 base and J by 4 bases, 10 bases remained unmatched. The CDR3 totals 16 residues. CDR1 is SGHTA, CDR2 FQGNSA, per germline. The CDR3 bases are TGTGCCAGCAGCTTAGATGGAGGGAGGGCCGTTTACGAGCAGTACTTC. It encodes CASSLDGGRAVYEQYF.

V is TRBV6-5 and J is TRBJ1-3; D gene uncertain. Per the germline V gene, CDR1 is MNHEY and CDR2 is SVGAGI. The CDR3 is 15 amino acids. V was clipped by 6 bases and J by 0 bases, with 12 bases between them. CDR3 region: CASRPDWASGNTIYF. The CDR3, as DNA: TGTGCCAGCAGGCCGGACTGGGCCTCTGGAAACACCATATATTTT.